Listed below are T cell receptor beta chains from one sample, sequenced in a study of blood T cells in healthy people across ages. A single record per CDR3 protein comes from TCRdb applying MiXCR to the 5' RACE reads. The sample includes 750,000 to 950,000 distinct CDR3 sequences, 20% to 30% seen only once; the top ten take 3%. The same data also contributed to another study, on T cells of mothers and their children.

The sample comprised blood. The receptors were sampled from a boy between 10 and 17 years old in good health. The CDR3 runs from the conserved cysteine through the conserved F or W. The D gene is left open where the match is weak. The listing skips clone size in some rows; elsewhere it reads once, few, many or a size class.

j_gene	d_gene	abundance	v_gene	CDR3aa	CDR3nt
TRBJ1-4	TRBD1	NA	TRBV2	CASSEQGAWATNEKLFF	TGTGCCAGCAGTGAACAGGGGGCGTGGGCGACTAATGAAAAACTGTTTTTT
TRBJ1-2	TRBD1	NA	TRBV7-9	CASERQGQGYTF	TGTGCCAGCGAAAGACAGGGACAAGGCTACACCTTC
TRBJ2-5	NA	few	TRBV4-1	CASRQTLQETQYF	TGCGCCAGCCGACAGACTCTCCAAGAGACCCAGTACTTC
TRBJ1-2	NA	NA	TRBV7-6	CASSLEAGRPHHYGYTF	TGTGCCAGCAGCTTAGAGGCGGGCCGGCCGCACCACTATGGCTACACCTTC
TRBJ1-4	NA	few	TRBV5-1	CASSLDEKLFF	TGCGCCAGCAGCTTGGATGAAAAACTGTTTTTT
TRBJ2-7	TRBD2	NA	TRBV7-2	CASSSGLAARSEQYF	TGTGCCAGCAGCTCGGGACTAGCGGCCCGGAGCGAGCAGTACTTC
TRBJ1-3	NA	few	TRBV6-5	CASSSWEGGNTIYF	TGTGCCAGCAGCTCCTGGGAGGGCGGAAACACCATATATTTT
TRBJ2-1	NA	NA	TRBV5-5	CASGLESFMSYNEQFF	TGTGCCAGCGGCTTGGAAAGCTTCATGTCCTACAATGAGCAGTTCTTC
TRBJ2-5	NA	many	TRBV7-9	CASSLWDQSQETQYF	TGTGCCAGCAGCTTATGGGACCAATCCCAAGAGACCCAGTACTTC
TRBJ1-4	TRBD1	NA	TRBV20-1	CSASTGVEEKLFF	TGCAGTGCATCGACAGGGGTCGAGGAAAAACTGTTTTTT
TRBJ2-5	NA	few	TRBV12-3/TRBV12-4	CASSPSLGLWQETQYF	TGTGCCAGCAGCCCCTCACTAGGTTTGTGGCAAGAGACCCAGTACTTC
TRBJ2-5	NA	NA	TRBV5-1	CASSLGTGIPQETQYF	TGCGCCAGCAGCTTGGGCACAGGGATACCACAAGAGACCCAGTACTTC
TRBJ2-1	NA	NA	TRBV20-1	CSASPVIRSAYNEQFF	TGCAGTGCTAGCCCAGTCATAAGATCCGCCTACAATGAGCAGTTCTTC
TRBJ2-5	NA	few	TRBV4-1	CASSHGTGFQETQYF	TGCGCCAGCAGCCATGGAACAGGATTCCAAGAGACCCAGTACTTC
TRBJ2-5	NA	NA	TRBV20-1	CSARGGTTQETQYF	TGCAGTGCTAGGGGAGGGACAACCCAAGAGACCCAGTACTTC
TRBJ2-5	NA	few	TRBV24-1	CATSDSVGETQYF	TGTGCCACCAGTGATTCTGTCGGAGAGACCCAGTACTTC
TRBJ1-6	TRBD1	NA	TRBV5-1	CASSLSPRGSYNSPLHF	TGCGCCAGCAGCTTGTCCCCCAGGGGGTCCTATAATTCACCCCTCCACTTT
TRBJ2-5	TRBD2	few	TRBV2	CASRYSGAGTQYF	TGTGCCAGCAGATACAGCGGGGCTGGGACCCAGTACTTC
TRBJ2-2	NA	few	TRBV3-1	CASSQEAGSNTGELFF	TGTGCCAGCAGCCAAGAGGCCGGATCGAACACCGGGGAGCTGTTTTTT
TRBJ2-3	TRBD2	few	TRBV24-1	CATSDVVGGADTQYF	TGTGCCACCAGTGATGTAGTGGGGGGGGCAGATACGCAGTATTTT
TRBJ1-1	NA	few	TRBV11-2	CASSWTGMNTEAFF	TGTGCCAGCAGCTGGACCGGCATGAACACTGAAGCTTTCTTT
TRBJ1-1	NA	once	TRBV6-5	CASSAGVVNTEAFF	TGTGCCAGCAGTGCAGGGGTTGTGAACACTGAAGCTTTCTTT
TRBJ2-1	NA	NA	TRBV4-1	CASSQDWGDIEQFF	TGCGCCAGCAGCCAAGATTGGGGTGATATTGAGCAGTTCTTC
TRBJ1-1	NA	few	TRBV7-3	CASSLNRDTEVFF	TGTGCCAGCAGCTTAAACAGGGACACTGAAGTTTTCTTT
TRBJ1-4	NA	NA	TRBV2	CASSSERATNEKLFF	TGTGCCAGCAGCTCGGAGAGAGCAACTAATGAAAAACTGTTTTTT
TRBJ1-5	NA	NA	TRBV6-4	CASRDKPYSNQPQHF	TGTGCCAGCAGAGATAAACCTTATAGCAATCAGCCCCAGCATTTT
TRBJ1-5	NA	NA	TRBV30	CAWSVRIGQPQHF	TGTGCCTGGAGTGTACGTATTGGGCAGCCCCAGCATTTT
TRBJ2-7	NA	few	TRBV12-5	CASGSGQTKTYEQYF	TGTGCTAGTGGTTCCGGACAGACAAAGACCTACGAGCAGTACTTC
TRBJ2-5	NA	NA	TRBV20-1	CSAGTGTAEETQYF	TGCAGTGCTGGAACCGGGACTGCGGAAGAGACCCAGTACTTC
TRBJ2-5	TRBD1	NA	TRBV11-2	CASSLDRGLGETQYF	TGTGCCAGCAGCTTAGACAGGGGGCTGGGAGAGACCCAGTACTTC
TRBJ2-7	NA	few	TRBV6-1	CASSPRRDPPTYEQYF	TGTGCCAGCAGTCCCCGCAGGGACCCCCCAACCTACGAGCAGTACTTC
TRBJ1-2	NA	NA	TRBV12-3/TRBV12-4	CASSQSSYYGYTF	TGTGCCAGCAGTCAATCGAGTTACTATGGCTACACCTTC
TRBJ1-4	TRBD1	few	TRBV6-5	CASSYSTGRGEKLFF	TGTGCCAGCAGTTACTCGACAGGGAGGGGCGAAAAACTGTTTTTT
TRBJ2-5	NA	NA	TRBV15	CATSRDFRGPQTQYF	TGTGCCACCAGCAGAGATTTTCGGGGCCCTCAGACCCAGTACTTC
TRBJ2-1	TRBD2	few	TRBV9	CASSLQLAGGFNEQFF	TGTGCCAGCAGCTTACAGCTAGCGGGGGGCTTCAATGAGCAGTTCTTC
TRBJ1-1	NA	few	TRBV20-1	CSASPTTRNTEAFF	TGCAGCGCTTCCCCAACTACCAGGAACACTGAAGCTTTCTTT
TRBJ2-5	NA	NA	TRBV20-1	CSATPGRGQETQYF	TGCAGTGCCACTCCCGGACGGGGACAAGAGACCCAGTACTTC
TRBJ2-6	NA	NA	TRBV9	CASSTITGANVLTF	TGTGCCAGCAGCACCATCACTGGGGCCAACGTCCTGACTTTC